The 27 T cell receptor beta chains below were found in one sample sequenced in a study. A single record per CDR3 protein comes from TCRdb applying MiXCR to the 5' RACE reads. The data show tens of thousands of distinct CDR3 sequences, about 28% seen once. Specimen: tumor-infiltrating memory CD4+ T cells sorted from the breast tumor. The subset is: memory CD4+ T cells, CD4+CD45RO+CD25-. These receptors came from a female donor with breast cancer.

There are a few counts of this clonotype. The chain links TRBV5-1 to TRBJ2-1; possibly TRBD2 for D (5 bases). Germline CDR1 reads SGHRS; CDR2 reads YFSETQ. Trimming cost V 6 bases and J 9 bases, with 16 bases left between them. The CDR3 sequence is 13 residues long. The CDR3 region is CASTFGKAGEQFF. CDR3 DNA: TGCGCCAGCACCTTTGGCAAGGCGGGTGAGCAGTTCTTC.

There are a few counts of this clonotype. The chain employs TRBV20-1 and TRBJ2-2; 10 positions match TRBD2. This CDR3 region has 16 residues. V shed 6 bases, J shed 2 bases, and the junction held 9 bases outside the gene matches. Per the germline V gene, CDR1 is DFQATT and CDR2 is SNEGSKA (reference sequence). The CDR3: CSAGLAGVSNTGELFF. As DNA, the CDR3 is TGCAGTGCGGGGCTAGCGGGAGTGTCAAACACCGGGGAGCTGTTTTTT.

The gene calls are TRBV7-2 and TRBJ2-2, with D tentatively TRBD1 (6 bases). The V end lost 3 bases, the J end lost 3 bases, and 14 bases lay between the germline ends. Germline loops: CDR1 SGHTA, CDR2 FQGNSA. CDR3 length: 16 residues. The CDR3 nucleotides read TGTGCCAGCAGCTTGGAAGCCAGGGGTCACACCGGGGAGCTGTTTTTT. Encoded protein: CASSLEARGHTGELFF.

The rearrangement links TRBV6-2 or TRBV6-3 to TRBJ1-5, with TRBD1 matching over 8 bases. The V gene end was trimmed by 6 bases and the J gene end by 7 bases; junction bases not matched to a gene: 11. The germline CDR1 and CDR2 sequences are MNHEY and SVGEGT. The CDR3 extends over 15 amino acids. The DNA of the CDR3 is TGTGCCAGCAGGCTCTCCAGGGGGCTTAGGCAGCCCCAGCATTTT. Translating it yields CASRLSRGLRQPQHF.

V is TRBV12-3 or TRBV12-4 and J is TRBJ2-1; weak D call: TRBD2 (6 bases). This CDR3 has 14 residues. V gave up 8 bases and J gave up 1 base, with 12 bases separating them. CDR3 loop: CASWDSTSYNEQFF. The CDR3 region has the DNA TGTGCCAGCTGGGACTCGACTTCCTACAATGAGCAGTTCTTC.

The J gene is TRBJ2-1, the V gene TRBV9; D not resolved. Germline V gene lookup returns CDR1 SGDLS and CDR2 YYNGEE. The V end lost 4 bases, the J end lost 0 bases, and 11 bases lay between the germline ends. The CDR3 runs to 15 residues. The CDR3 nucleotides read TGTGCCAGCAGCCCCGACTCCAACTCCTACAATGAGCAGTTCTTC. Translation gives CASSPDSNSYNEQFF.

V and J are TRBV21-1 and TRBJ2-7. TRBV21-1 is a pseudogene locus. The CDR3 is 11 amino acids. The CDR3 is CASGNAYEQYF. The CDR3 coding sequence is TGTGCCAGCGGCAACGCCTACGAGCAGTACTTC.

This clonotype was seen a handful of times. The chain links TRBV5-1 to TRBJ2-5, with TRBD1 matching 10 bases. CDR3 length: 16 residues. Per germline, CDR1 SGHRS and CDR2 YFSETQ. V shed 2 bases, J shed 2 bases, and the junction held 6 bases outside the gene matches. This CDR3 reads CASSFGRTGGQETQYF. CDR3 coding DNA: TGCGCCAGCAGCTTTGGCCGGACAGGGGGGCAAGAGACCCAGTACTTC.

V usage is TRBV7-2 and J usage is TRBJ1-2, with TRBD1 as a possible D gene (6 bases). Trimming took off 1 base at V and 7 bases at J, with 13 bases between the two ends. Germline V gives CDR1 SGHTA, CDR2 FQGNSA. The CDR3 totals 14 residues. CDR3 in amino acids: CASSLVGGGSGYTF. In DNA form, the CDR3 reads TGTGCCAGCAGCTTAGTCGGCGGGGGCAGTGGCTACACCTTC.

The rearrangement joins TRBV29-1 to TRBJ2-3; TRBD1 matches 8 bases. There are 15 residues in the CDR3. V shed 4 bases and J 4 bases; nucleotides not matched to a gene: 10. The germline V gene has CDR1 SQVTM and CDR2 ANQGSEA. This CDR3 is CSVGTFLQGADTQYF. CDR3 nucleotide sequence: TGCAGCGTTGGTACGTTCCTACAGGGGGCAGATACGCAGTATTTT.

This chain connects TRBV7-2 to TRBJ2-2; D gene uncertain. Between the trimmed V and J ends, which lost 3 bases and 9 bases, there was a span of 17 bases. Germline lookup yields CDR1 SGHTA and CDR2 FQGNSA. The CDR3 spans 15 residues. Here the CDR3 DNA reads TGTGCCAGCAGCTTTGGGCCAGGAGTAAGTTGGGAGCTGTTTTTT. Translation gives CASSFGPGVSWELFF.

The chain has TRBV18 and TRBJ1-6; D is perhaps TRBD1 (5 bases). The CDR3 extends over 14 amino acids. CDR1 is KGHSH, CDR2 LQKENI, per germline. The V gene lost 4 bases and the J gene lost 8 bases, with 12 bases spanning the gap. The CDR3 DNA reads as TGTGCCAGCTCACTCGACAGTAAAGATTCACCCCTCCACTTT. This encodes CASSLDSKDSPLHF.

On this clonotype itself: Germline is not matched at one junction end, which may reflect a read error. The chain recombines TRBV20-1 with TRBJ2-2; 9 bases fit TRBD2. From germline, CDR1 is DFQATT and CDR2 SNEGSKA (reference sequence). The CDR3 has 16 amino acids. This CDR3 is CSASYAASGADGELSF. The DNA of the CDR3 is TGCAGTGCTTCGTACGCTGCTAGCGGGGCTGACGGGGAGCTGTCTTTT.

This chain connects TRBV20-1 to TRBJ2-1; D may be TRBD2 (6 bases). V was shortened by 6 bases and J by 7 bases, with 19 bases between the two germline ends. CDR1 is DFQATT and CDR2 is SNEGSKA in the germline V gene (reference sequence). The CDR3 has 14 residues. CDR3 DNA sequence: TGCAGTGCCTCAGATGGGAGCGGGTGGAATGAGCAGTTCTTC. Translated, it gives CSASDGSGWNEQFF.

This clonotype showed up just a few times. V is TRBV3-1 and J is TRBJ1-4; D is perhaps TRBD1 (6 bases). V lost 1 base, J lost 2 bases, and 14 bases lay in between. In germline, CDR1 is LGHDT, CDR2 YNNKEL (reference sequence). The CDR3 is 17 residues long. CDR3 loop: CASSQGGGAPTNEKLFF. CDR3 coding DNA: TGTGCCAGCAGCCAAGGCGGGGGGGCGCCGACTAATGAAAAACTGTTTTTT.

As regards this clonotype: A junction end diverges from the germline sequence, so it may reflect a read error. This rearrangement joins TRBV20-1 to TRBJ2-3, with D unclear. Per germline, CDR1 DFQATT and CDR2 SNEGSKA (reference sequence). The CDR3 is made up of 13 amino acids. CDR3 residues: CSARESNTDAQYF. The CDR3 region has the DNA TGCAGTGCTAGAGAGTCCAACACAGATGCGCAGTATTTT.

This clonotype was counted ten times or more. CDR3 sequence reads: CASSLDPGRLTEAFF. The CDR3 DNA reads as TGTGCCAGCAGCTTGGACCCAGGGAGGTTGACTGAAGCTTTCTTT. This chain links TRBV5-6 with TRBJ1-1, with D tentatively TRBD1 (5 bases). Trimming took off 0 bases at V and 5 bases at J, with 14 bases between the two ends. The CDR3 covers 15 residues. Germline V gives CDR1 SGHDT, CDR2 YYEEEE.

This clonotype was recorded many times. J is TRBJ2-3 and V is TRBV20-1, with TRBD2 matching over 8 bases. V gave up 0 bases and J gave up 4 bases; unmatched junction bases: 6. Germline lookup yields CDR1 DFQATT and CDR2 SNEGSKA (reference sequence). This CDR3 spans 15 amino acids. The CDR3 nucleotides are TGCAGTGCTAGAGAATGGGTAGCGGGATCAGATACGCAGTATTTT. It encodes CSAREWVAGSDTQYF.

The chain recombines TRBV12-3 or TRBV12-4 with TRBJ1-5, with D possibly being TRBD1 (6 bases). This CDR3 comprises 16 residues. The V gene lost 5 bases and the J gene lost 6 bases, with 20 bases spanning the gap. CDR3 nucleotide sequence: TGTGCCAGCAGTCCCCGCTGGGAGTCGACAGGTCAGCCCCAGCATTTT. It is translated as CASSPRWESTGQPQHF.

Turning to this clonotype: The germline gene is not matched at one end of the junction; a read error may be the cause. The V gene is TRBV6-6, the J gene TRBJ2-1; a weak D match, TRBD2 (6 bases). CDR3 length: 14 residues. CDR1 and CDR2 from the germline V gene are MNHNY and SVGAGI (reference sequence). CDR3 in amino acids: CTSRTEGRIGEQFF. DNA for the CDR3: TGTACCAGCAGAACGGAGGGCCGGATTGGTGAGCAGTTCTTC.

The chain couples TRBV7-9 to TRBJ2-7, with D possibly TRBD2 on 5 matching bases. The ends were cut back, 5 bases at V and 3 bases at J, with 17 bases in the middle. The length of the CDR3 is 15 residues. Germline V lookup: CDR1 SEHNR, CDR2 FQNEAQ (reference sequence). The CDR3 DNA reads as TGTGCCAGCAGCCATACCCGGGGTCCAGTCTACGAGCAGTACTTC. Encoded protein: CASSHTRGPVYEQYF.

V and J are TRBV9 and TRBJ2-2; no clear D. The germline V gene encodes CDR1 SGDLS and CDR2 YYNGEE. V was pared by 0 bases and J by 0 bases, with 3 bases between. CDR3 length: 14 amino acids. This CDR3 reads CASSVDPNTGELFF. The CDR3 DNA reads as TGTGCCAGCAGCGTAGACCCGAACACCGGGGAGCTGTTTTTT. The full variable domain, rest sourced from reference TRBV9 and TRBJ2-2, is DSGVTQTPKHLITATGQRVTLRCSPRSGDLSVYWYQQSLDQGLQFLIQYYNGEERAKGNILERFSAQQFPDLHSELNLSSLELGDSALYFCASSVDPNTGELFFGEGSRLTVL.

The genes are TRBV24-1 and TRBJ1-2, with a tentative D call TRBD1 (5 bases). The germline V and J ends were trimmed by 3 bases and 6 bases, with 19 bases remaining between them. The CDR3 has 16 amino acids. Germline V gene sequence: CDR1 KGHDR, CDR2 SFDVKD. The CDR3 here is CATSDRGGAGWNGYTF. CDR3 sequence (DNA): TGTGCCACCAGTGATCGGGGTGGGGCAGGCTGGAATGGCTACACCTTC.

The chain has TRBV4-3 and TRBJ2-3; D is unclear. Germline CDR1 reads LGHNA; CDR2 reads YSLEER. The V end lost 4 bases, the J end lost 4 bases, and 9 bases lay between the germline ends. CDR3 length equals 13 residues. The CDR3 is CASSLKGADTQYF. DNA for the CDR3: TGCGCCAGCAGCCTCAAGGGCGCAGATACGCAGTATTTT.

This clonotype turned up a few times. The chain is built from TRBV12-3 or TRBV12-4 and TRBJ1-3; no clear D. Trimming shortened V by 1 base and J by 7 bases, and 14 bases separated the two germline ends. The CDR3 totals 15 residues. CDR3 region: CASSLGGPIDNTIYF. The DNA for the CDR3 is TGTGCCAGCAGTTTAGGAGGTCCGATCGACAACACCATATATTTT.

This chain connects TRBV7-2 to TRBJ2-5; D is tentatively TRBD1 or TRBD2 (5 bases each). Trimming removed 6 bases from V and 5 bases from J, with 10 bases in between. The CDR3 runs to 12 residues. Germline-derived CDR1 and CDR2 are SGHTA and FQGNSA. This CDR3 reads CASSLRGETQYF. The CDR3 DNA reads TGTGCCAGCAGTTTGAGGGGTGAGACCCAGTACTTC.

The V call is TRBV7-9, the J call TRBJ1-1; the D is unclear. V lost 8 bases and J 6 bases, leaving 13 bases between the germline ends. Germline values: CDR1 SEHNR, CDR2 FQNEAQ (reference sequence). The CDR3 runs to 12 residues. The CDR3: CASGPREAEAFF. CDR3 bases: TGTGCCAGCGGCCCAAGGGAGGCTGAAGCTTTCTTT.